This TCR beta chain was profiled in a study of T cell responses to AZD1222 COVID-19 vaccine. Study-level results: Spike-wide coverage was observed for vaccine-associated CD4 TCRs, with dominant responses at 160-218 and 743-854.

TCRdb keeps only in-frame clones here, not all; method: immunoSEQ multiplex PCR. The sample records 150,000 to 200,000 clones, about nine tenths being singletons. Points on this clone: Its antigen is not known.

Trimming stripped 6 bases from V and 2 bases from J, with 23 bases between. This CDR3 comprises 18 residues. Germline V gene lookup returns CDR1 MNHNY and CDR2 SVGAGI (reference sequence). The J gene is TRBJ1-5, the V gene TRBV6-6, with TRBD1 as a possible D gene (6 bases). The specimen was peripheral blood, collected on day 0 of AZD1222 vaccination. The sequence derives from an adult in good health. CDR3 region: CASRRGGDTQTGNQPQHF. CDR3 in DNA: TGTGCCAGCAGACGAGGAGGGGACACCCAGACTGGCAATCAGCCCCAGCATTTT.